This T cell receptor beta chain was obtained from a study of shared clonotypes between healthy human individuals. Terminally differentiated effector memory CD45RA+ cells were excluded by CCR7 positive selection of CD45RO-negative cells. Notes on this clone: Its antigen remains unknown.

Germline lookup yields CDR1 SGHDN and CDR2 FVKESK. Trimming left V 4 bases short and J 0 bases short, with 12 bases between. The CDR3 is made up of 15 amino acids. Findings and limits, study-wide: Sample collection involved blood only; tissue repertoires are likely different.

TCRdb's copy holds only in-frame clones and misses some; the assay was immunoSEQ multiplex PCR. Seen here are about 800,000 clones, 90% to 98% observed once, and the top ten hold over 0.2%. The TCR was taken from a man aged 25 to 40 in good health. V gene TRBV14 combines with J gene TRBJ1-1; D call uncertain. Sequencing was carried out using naive CD8+ T cells sorted from blood. The CDR3 sequence is CASSPGLAMNTEAFF. Written as DNA, the CDR3 is TGTGCCAGCAGCCCGGGTCTAGCGATGAACACTGAAGCTTTCTTT.